The 27 T cell receptor beta chains reported below all come from one sample, sequenced in a study of shared clonotypes between healthy human individuals. The protocol was immunoSEQ multiplex PCR, while the TCRdb copy is restricted to in-frame clones and leaves out a portion. This repertoire shows some 2,500,000 clones, 85% to 95% found once; its top ten account for more than 0.35%. Sequencing was done on a sample of naive CD4+ T cells from PBMCs. Subset in this sample: CD45RA+ positively selected. The source of these receptors is a man between 18 and 29 years old in good health. Some clones in this sample may be carry-over from other donors' samples.

This chain joins TRBV5-5 and TRBJ1-3; no clear D. Trimming left V 7 bases short and J 2 bases short, with 13 bases between. Germline CDR1 and CDR2: SGHKS and YYEKEE (reference sequence). The CDR3 runs to 14 residues. CDR3: CASGVGTAGNTIYF. CDR3 bases: TGTGCCAGCGGTGTGGGAACGGCTGGAAACACCATATATTTT.

The CDR3 nucleotides are TGTGCCAGCAGTGAAGTCGTAGGGACCTATGGCTACACCTTC. It yields the protein CASSEVVGTYGYTF. This chain connects TRBV6-1 to TRBJ1-2; perhaps TRBD1 as D (5 bases). The germline V and J ends were trimmed by 1 base and 4 bases, with 10 bases remaining between them. Per the germline V gene, CDR1 is MNHNS and CDR2 is SASEGT. The CDR3 consists of 14 residues.

Regarding this clone: Other DNA sequences from this sample encode an identical CDR3 as well. This chain uses TRBV5-1 with TRBJ2-7; TRBD2 aligns across 14 bases. Germline values: CDR1 SGHRS, CDR2 YFSETQ. Trimming took 1 base from V and 1 from J; bases not matched to a gene: 4. The CDR3 consists of 17 residues. The CDR3 DNA reads TGCGCCAGCAGCTTGTCGGGGACTAGCGGGAGATCCTACGAGCAGTACTTC. Translation gives CASSLSGTSGRSYEQYF.

The V gene is TRBV6-6, the J gene TRBJ2-6; D gene ambiguous. Germline CDR1 and CDR2: MNHNY and SVGAGI (reference sequence). V gave up 6 bases and J gave up 2 bases, with 5 bases separating them. The CDR3 sequence is 13 residues long. CDR3 sequence (DNA): TGTGCCAGCAGCCCGGCTGGGGCCAACGTCCTGACTTTC. The encoded protein is CASSPAGANVLTF.

This chain joins TRBV7-8 and TRBJ1-5; TRBD1 matches 9 bases. Germline loops: CDR1 SGHVS, CDR2 FQNEAQ. The CDR3 contains 14 residues. The V gene end was trimmed by 5 bases and the J gene end by 3 bases; junction bases not matched to a gene: 2. The CDR3 nucleotides are TGTGCCAGCAGCCGGACAGGGGTCAATCAGCCCCAGCATTTT. It specifies CASSRTGVNQPQHF.

This clone was observed a single time. CDR3 bases: TGTGCCAGCAGTGTACAGGGGGCCACCTACAATGAGCAGTTCTTC. This encodes CASSVQGATYNEQFF. The rearrangement joins TRBV6-4 to TRBJ2-1; 9 nucleotides agree with TRBD1. The CDR3 contains 15 residues. The ends lost 4 bases at V and 2 bases at J; junction bases unmatched: 3. Germline assignment: CDR1 MRHNA and CDR2 SNTAGT.

The CDR3 is CASSYAESGAGELFF. CDR3 nucleotides: TGCGCCAGCAGTTATGCAGAATCGGGGGCCGGGGAGCTGTTTTTT. V and J are TRBV10-1 and TRBJ2-2, with a possible D match to TRBD2 (6 bases). Trimming took off 5 bases at V and 6 bases at J, with 16 bases between the two ends. Germline lookup yields CDR1 WNHNN and CDR2 SYGVQD (reference sequence). The CDR3 has 15 residues.

The genes are TRBV27 and TRBJ1-2; TRBD1 aligns across 8 bases. Germline CDR1 MNHEY, CDR2 SMNVEV (reference sequence). Trimming removed 0 bases from V and 8 bases from J; junction bases left unmatched: 8. The CDR3 is made up of 15 amino acids. The CDR3 DNA sequence: TGTGCCAGCAGTTTATCGGGGCAGGGGGCGGGCGGCTACACCTTC. It codes for CASSLSGQGAGGYTF.

The chain recombines TRBV29-1 with TRBJ2-7, with D perhaps matching TRBD2 (5 bases). Germline CDR1 reads SQVTM; CDR2 reads ANQGSEA. V dropped 6 bases and J dropped 4 bases, with 10 bases sitting between them. This CDR3 contains 11 residues. As DNA, the CDR3 is TGCAGCGTCCTCACTAGTTACGAGCAGTACTTC. Translating it yields CSVLTSYEQYF.

The V and J genes are TRBV7-9 and TRBJ2-6; D unclear. There are 15 residues in the CDR3. V was trimmed by 1 base and J by 5 bases, leaving 9 bases between them. Germline V CDR1 and CDR2: SEHNR, FQNEAQ (reference sequence). The CDR3 DNA reads TGTGCCAGCAGCTTAGGTGGGGTCTGGGCCAACGTCCTGACTTTC. This gives the protein CASSLGGVWANVLTF.

The V gene is TRBV18, the J gene TRBJ2-7, with no clear D. This CDR3 has 15 residues. V was trimmed by 2 bases and J by 7 bases, leaving 18 bases between them. Germline CDR1 and CDR2: KGHSH and LQKENI. CDR3 sequence reads: CASSPSRATPLEQYF. CDR3 DNA sequence: TGTGCCAGCTCACCATCTCGAGCTACCCCCTTAGAGCAGTACTTC.

The rearrangement links TRBV7-3 to TRBJ2-5, with 8 bases aligning to TRBD1. The germline V gene has CDR1 SGHTA and CDR2 FQGTGA. This CDR3 spans 14 amino acids. The V gene end was trimmed by 5 bases and the J gene end by 2 bases; junction bases not matched to a gene: 4. CDR3 in amino acids: CASSRDRGQETQYF. In DNA, the CDR3 is TGTGCCAGCAGCAGAGACAGGGGTCAAGAGACCCAGTACTTC.

The chain recombines TRBV5-1 with TRBJ2-3; D possibly uses TRBD1 or TRBD2 (5 bases each). The CDR3 totals 14 residues. Germline V CDR1 and CDR2: SGHRS, YFSETQ. V lost 4 bases, J lost 6 bases, and 15 bases lay in between. CDR3 nucleotide sequence: TGCGCCAGCAGCCCTAACTCCTGGGGGGATACGCAGTATTTT. The encoded protein is CASSPNSWGDTQYF.

The chain carries TRBV30 and TRBJ2-1; 13 bases map to TRBD2. The V gene's germline CDR1 is GTSNPN and CDR2 SVGIG (reference sequence). The CDR3 spans 14 residues. V shed 5 bases, J shed 9 bases, and the junction held 7 bases outside the gene matches. CDR3 bases: TGTGCCTGGTCTCCTGGACTAGCGGGAGTTGAGCAGTTCTTC. It specifies CAWSPGLAGVEQFF.

The chain carries TRBV21-1 and TRBJ2-2; whether TRBD2, the table's D call, matches the DNA was not checked. TRBV21-1 is flagged as a pseudogene. This CDR3 region has 16 residues. CDR3 protein: CASSFVAGVTTGELFF. The CDR3 DNA reads as TGTGCCAGCAGTTTTGTAGCGGGAGTGACCACCGGGGAGCTGTTTTTT.

The chain has TRBV28 and TRBJ1-5; 7 bases are shared with TRBD1. CDR1 and CDR2 (germline): MDHEN, SYDVKM. The CDR3 has 15 amino acids. After removal of 6 bases from V and 4 bases from J, the junction contained 9 bases not matched to a gene. The CDR3 region is CASRLGDRKNQPQHF. CDR3 coding DNA: TGTGCCAGCAGACTAGGGGACAGAAAAAATCAGCCCCAGCATTTT. Together with reference TRBV28 and TRBJ1-5, the CDR3 gives the full variable domain: DVKVTQSSRYLVKRTGEKVFLECVQDMDHENMFWYRQDPGLGLRLIYFSYDVKMKEKGDIPEGYSVSREKKERFSLILESASTNQTSMYLCASRLGDRKNQPQHFGDGTRLSIL.

In regard to this clone: Relative to the germline gene, one junction end is altered; a read error may explain this. The V call is TRBV7-2, the J call TRBJ1-1, with D possibly TRBD1 on 5 matching bases. This CDR3 contains 18 residues. Germline CDR1 SGHTA, CDR2 FQGNSA. The DNA of the CDR3 is TGTGCCAGCAGCCCTTCCTCCCGGGGCCGCGGGGTGAACGCTGAAGCTTTCTTT. Protein: CASSPSSRGRGVNAEAFF.

V usage is TRBV2 and J usage is TRBJ1-1, with 7 bases aligning to TRBD1. The trim removed 6 bases at V and 1 base at J, leaving 5 bases unmatched. There are 14 residues in the CDR3. The germline gives CDR1 SNHLY, CDR2 FYNNEI. CDR3 amino acids: CASSIRGGNTEAFF. The CDR3 DNA reads TGTGCCAGCAGCATCAGGGGGGGGAACACTGAAGCTTTCTTT.

The chain recombines TRBV28 with TRBJ1-4; 8 bases agree with TRBD1. The CDR3 is 16 residues long. Germline-derived CDR1 and CDR2 are MDHEN and SYDVKM. V lost 6 bases to trimming and J lost 4 bases; unmatched junction nucleotides: 10. This chain's CDR3 is CASRDREGGVNEKLFF. DNA for the CDR3: TGTGCCAGCAGGGACAGGGAAGGGGGGGTTAATGAAAAACTGTTTTTT.

This chain uses TRBV18 with TRBJ2-1; 9 bases are shared with TRBD2. Germline loops: CDR1 KGHSH, CDR2 LQKENI. The CDR3 extends over 19 amino acids. V lost 1 base and J lost 0; bases outside the gene matches: 10. The DNA of the CDR3 is TGTGCCAGCTCACCACTGGTTAGCGGGAGTGGGAGCTCCTACAATGAGCAGTTCTTC. Translating it yields CASSPLVSGSGSSYNEQFF.

The CDR3 sequence is CAISESTVRRASGYNEQFF. CDR3 coding DNA: TGTGCCATCAGTGAGTCGACTGTTCGACGGGCTAGCGGTTACAATGAGCAGTTCTTC. This sequence joins TRBV10-3 and TRBJ2-1, with 7 bases matching TRBD2. After removal of 0 bases from V and 4 bases from J, the junction contained 15 bases not matched to a gene. The CDR3 extends over 19 amino acids. The germline V gene has CDR1 ENHRY and CDR2 SYGVKD.

To note about this clone: This specimen includes other DNA sequences encoding the same CDR3. J is TRBJ2-2 and V is TRBV5-1, with no clear D. CDR3 length: 13 residues. V shed 0 bases and J shed 2 bases, with 2 bases lying between them. The germline V gene encodes CDR1 SGHRS and CDR2 YFSETQ. The CDR3 spells CASSLGNTGELFF. As DNA, the CDR3 is TGCGCCAGCAGCTTGGGTAACACCGGGGAGCTGTTTTTT. The whole variable domain, remainder taken from reference TRBV5-1 and TRBJ2-2, is KAGVTQTPRYLIKTRGQQVTLSCSPISGHRSVSWYQQTPGQGLQFLFEYFSETQRNKGNFPGRFSGRQFSNSRSEMNVSTLELGDSALYLCASSLGNTGELFFGEGSRLTVL.

This chain links TRBV28 with TRBJ1-3, with 8 bases aligning to TRBD1. Germline V lookup: CDR1 MDHEN, CDR2 SYDVKM. V lost 3 bases, J lost 4 bases, and 5 bases stayed unmatched. The CDR3 has 15 amino acids. Here the CDR3 DNA reads TGTGCCAGCAGTTTCGGCCAGGGGGCCGGAAACACCATATATTTT. Its protein product is CASSFGQGAGNTIYF. The full variable domain, completed using reference TRBV28 and TRBJ1-3, is DVKVTQSSRYLVKRTGEKVFLECVQDMDHENMFWYRQDPGLGLRLIYFSYDVKMKEKGDIPEGYSVSREKKERFSLILESASTNQTSMYLCASSFGQGAGNTIYFGEGSWLTVV.

The chain recombines TRBV29-1 with TRBJ2-1; D is possibly TRBD1 or TRBD2 (6 bases each). This CDR3 spans 12 amino acids. Germline values: CDR1 SQVTM, CDR2 ANQGSEA. V lost 6 bases to trimming and J lost 5 bases, with 11 bases between them. The CDR3 DNA reads as TGCAGCGTCCGGAGGGGGGACAATGAGCAGTTCTTC. Translation: CSVRRGDNEQFF.

This clone showed up just once. The chain couples TRBV9 to TRBJ2-1, with 7 bases aligning to TRBD2. Germline V gives CDR1 SGDLS, CDR2 YYNGEE. J was trimmed by 0 bases and V by 0 bases; bases with no gene match: 6. This CDR3 spans 17 amino acids. This CDR3 reads CASSVGSSGHSYNEQFF. In DNA, the CDR3 is TGTGCCAGCAGCGTAGGATCTAGCGGACACTCCTACAATGAGCAGTTCTTC. The full variable domain, with the rest looked up from reference TRBV9 and TRBJ2-1, is DSGVTQTPKHLITATGQRVTLRCSPRSGDLSVYWYQQSLDQGLQFLIQYYNGEERAKGNILERFSAQQFPDLHSELNLSSLELGDSALYFCASSVGSSGHSYNEQFFGPGTRLTVL.

The chain is built from TRBV6-5 and TRBJ2-7; D call uncertain. The germline V gene encodes CDR1 MNHEY and CDR2 SVGAGI. V lost 8 bases, J lost 2 bases, and 16 bases lay in between. CDR3 size: 14 residues. The CDR3 region is CASCESTVAYEQYF. In nucleotides, the CDR3 is TGTGCCAGCTGTGAGAGCACAGTTGCCTACGAGCAGTACTTC.

This chain connects TRBV5-1 to TRBJ2-5; D gene unclear. The CDR3 covers 14 residues. V lost 0 bases, J lost 4 bases, and 10 bases lay in between. Germline V gene sequence: CDR1 SGHRS, CDR2 YFSETQ. CDR3 region: CASSLEPGRETQYF. CDR3 bases: TGCGCCAGCAGCTTGGAGCCAGGTAGAGAGACCCAGTACTTC.